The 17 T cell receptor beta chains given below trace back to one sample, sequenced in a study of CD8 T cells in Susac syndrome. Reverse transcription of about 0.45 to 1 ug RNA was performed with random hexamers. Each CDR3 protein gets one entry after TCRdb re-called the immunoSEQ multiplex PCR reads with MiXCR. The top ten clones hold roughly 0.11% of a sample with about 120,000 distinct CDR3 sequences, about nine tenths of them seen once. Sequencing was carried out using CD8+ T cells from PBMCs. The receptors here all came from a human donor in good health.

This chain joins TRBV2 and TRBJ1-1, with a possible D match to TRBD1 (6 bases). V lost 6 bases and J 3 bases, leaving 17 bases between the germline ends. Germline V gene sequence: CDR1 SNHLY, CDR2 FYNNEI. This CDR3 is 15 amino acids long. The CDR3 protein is CASRAGSRGDTEAFF. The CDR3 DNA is TGTGCCAGCAGGGCAGGGTCGAGGGGGGACACTGAAGCTTTCTTT.

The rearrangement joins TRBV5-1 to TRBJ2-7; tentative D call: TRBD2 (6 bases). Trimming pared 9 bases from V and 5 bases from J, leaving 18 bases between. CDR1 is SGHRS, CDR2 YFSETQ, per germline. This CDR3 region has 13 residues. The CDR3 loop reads CATRRMEGNEQYF. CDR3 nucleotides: TGCGCCACCCGACGGATGGAGGGGAACGAGCAGTACTTC.

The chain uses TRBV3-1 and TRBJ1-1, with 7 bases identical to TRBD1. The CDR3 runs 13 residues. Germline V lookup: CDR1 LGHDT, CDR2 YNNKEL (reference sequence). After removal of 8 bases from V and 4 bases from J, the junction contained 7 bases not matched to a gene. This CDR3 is CASGNRGGTEAFF. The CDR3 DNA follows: TGTGCCAGCGGGAACAGGGGCGGCACTGAAGCTTTCTTT.

CDR3 nucleotide sequence: TGCGCCAGCAGCTCGAACCTTTTAGGGACAGATACGCAGTATTTT. Amino acid sequence: CASSSNLLGTDTQYF. The chain links TRBV5-1 to TRBJ2-3; no clear D gene. The V end lost 3 bases, the J end lost 3 bases, and 14 bases lay between the germline ends. Germline CDR1 SGHRS, CDR2 YFSETQ. The CDR3 length is 15 residues. Variable domain in full (rest from reference TRBV5-1 and TRBJ2-3): KAGVTQTPRYLIKTRGQQVTLSCSPISGHRSVSWYQQTPGQGLQFLFEYFSETQRNKGNFPGRFSGRQFSNSRSEMNVSTLELGDSALYLCASSSNLLGTDTQYFGPGTRLTVL.

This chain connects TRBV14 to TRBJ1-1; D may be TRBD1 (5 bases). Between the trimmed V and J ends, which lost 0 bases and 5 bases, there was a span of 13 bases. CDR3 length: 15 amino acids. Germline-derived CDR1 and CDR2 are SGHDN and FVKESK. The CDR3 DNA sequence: TGTGCCAGCAGCCAAGAGGGACTCCGAAGGACTGAAGCTTTCTTT. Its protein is CASSQEGLRRTEAFF.

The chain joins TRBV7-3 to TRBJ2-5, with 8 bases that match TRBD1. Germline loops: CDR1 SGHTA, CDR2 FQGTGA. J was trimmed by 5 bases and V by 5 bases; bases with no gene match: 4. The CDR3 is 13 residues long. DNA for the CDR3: TGTGCCAGCAGCCCGACAGGGGACGAGACCCAGTACTTC. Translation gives CASSPTGDETQYF.

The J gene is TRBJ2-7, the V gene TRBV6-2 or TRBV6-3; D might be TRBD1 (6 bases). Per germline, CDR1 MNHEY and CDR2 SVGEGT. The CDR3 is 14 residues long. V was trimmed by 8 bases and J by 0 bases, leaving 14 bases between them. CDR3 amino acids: CASRAKGDSYEQYF. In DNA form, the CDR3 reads TGTGCCAGCCGGGCCAAGGGGGACTCCTACGAGCAGTACTTC.

The CDR3 sequence is CASSDGRGDRGRHEQYF. As DNA, the CDR3 is TGTGCCAGCAGTGACGGGCGTGGGGACAGGGGTCGACACGAGCAGTACTTC. The chain carries TRBV6-4 and TRBJ2-7; 10 nucleotides match TRBD1. Germline V CDR1 and CDR2: MRHNA, SNTAGT. This CDR3 region has 17 residues. Trimming cost V 2 bases and J 5 bases; bases outside gene matches: 12.

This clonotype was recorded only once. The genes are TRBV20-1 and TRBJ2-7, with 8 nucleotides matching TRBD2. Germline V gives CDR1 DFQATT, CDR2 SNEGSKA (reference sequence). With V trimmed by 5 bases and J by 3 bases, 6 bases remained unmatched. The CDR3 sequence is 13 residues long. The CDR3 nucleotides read TGCAGTGCTTCAAGCGGGAGCAACTACGAGCAGTACTTC. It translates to CSASSGSNYEQYF.

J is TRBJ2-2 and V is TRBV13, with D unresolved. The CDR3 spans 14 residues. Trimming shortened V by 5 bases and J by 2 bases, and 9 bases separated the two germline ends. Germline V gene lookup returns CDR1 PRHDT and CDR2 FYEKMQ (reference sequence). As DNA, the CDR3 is TGTGCCAGCAGCGGATGGATAAACACCGGGGAGCTGTTTTTT. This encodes CASSGWINTGELFF.

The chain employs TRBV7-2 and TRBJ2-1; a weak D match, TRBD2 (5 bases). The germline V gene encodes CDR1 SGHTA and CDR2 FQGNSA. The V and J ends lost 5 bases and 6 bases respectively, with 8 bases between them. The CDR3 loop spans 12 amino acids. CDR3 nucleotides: TGTGCCAGCAGCGGACTTGGCAATGAGCAGTTCTTC. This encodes CASSGLGNEQFF. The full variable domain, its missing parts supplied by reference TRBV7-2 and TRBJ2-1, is GAGVSQSPSNKVTEKGKDVELRCDPISGHTALYWYRQSLGQGLEFLIYFQGNSAPDKSGLPSDRFSAERTGGSVSTLTIQRTQQEDSAVYLCASSGLGNEQFFGPGTRLTVL.

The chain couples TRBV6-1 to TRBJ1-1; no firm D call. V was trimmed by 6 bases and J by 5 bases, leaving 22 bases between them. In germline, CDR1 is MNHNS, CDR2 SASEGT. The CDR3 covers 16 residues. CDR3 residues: CASSPPPGFGETEAFF. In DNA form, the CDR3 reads TGTGCCAGCAGCCCCCCCCCGGGTTTTGGGGAGACTGAAGCTTTCTTT.

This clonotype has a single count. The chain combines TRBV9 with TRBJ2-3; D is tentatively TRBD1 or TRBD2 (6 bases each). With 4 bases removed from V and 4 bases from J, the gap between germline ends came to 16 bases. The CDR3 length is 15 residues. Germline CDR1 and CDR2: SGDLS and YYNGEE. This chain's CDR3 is CASSPSPGASDTQYF. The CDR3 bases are TGTGCCAGCAGCCCTTCGCCGGGGGCGTCAGATACGCAGTATTTT.

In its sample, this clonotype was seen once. The CDR3 sequence: CSALLNNLFTYEQYF. The CDR3 nucleotides are TGCAGTGCTCTCCTTAATAACCTTTTCACCTACGAGCAGTACTTC. The genes are TRBV20-1 and TRBJ2-7; D remains ambiguous. The germline CDR1 and CDR2 sequences are DFQATT and SNEGSKA (reference sequence). V was cut by 5 bases and J by 2 bases, with 19 bases left in between. This CDR3 has 15 residues.

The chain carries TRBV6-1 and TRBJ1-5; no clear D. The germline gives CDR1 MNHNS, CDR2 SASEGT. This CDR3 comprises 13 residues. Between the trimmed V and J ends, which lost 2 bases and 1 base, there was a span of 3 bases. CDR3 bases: TGTGCCAGCAGTGAATTAAGCAATCAGCCCCAGCATTTT. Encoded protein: CASSELSNQPQHF.

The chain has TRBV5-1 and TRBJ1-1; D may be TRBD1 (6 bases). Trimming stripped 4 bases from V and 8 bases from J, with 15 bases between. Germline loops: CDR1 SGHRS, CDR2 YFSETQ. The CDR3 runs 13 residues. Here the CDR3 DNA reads TGCGCCAGCAGCGGTTCCAGGGGTGGCGAAGCTTTCTTT. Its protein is CASSGSRGGEAFF.

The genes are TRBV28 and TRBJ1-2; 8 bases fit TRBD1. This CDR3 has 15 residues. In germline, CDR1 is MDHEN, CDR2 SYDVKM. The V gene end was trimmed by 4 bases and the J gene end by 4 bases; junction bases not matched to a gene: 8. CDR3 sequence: CASSSQQGGLYGYTF. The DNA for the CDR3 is TGTGCCAGCAGTTCACAACAGGGGGGCCTCTATGGCTACACCTTC.